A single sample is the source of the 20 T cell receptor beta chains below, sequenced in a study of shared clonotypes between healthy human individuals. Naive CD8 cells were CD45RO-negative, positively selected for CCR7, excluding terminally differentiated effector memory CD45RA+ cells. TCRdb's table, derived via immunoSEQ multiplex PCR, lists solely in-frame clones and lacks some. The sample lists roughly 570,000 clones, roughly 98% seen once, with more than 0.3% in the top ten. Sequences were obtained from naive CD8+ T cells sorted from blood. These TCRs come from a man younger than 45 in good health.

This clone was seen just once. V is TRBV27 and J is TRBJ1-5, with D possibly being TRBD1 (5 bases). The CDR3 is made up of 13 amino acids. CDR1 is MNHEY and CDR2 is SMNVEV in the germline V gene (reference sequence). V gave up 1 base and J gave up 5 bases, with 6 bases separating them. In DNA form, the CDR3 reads TGTGCCAGCAGTTTATGGGGGGATCAGCCCCAGCATTTT. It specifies CASSLWGDQPQHF.

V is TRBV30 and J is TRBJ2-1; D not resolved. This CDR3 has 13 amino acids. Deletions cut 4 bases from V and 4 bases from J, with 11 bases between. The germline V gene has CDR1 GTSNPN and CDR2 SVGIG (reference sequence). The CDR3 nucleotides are TGTGCCTGGACCACGGACGAGTACAATGAGCAGTTCTTC. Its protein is CAWTTDEYNEQFF.

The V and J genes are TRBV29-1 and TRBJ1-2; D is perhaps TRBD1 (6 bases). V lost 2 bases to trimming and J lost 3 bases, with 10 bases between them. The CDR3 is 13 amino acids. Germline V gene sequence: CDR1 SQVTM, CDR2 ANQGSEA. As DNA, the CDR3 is TGCAGCGTTGAAACGTGGACAGACTATGGCTACACCTTC. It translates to CSVETWTDYGYTF.

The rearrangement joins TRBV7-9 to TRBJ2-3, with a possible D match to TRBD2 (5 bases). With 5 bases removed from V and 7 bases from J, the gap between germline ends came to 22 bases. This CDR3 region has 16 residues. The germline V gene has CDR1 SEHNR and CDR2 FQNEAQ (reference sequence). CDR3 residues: CASSRSAEGATHTQYF. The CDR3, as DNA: TGTGCCAGCAGCCGGTCGGCCGAGGGAGCGACACATACGCAGTATTTT.

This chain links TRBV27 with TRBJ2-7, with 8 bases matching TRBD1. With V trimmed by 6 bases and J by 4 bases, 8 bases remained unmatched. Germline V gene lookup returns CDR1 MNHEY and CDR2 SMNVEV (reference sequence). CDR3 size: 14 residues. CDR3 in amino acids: CASSSGGGAYEQYF. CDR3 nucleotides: TGTGCCAGCAGCTCAGGGGGCGGCGCTTACGAGCAGTACTTC.

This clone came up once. This chain's CDR3 is CASSLGTRTTEAFF. CDR3 nucleotides: TGTGCCAGCAGCTTAGGGACGAGGACCACTGAAGCTTTCTTT. V is TRBV7-9 and J is TRBJ1-1; no clear D gene. The germline V and J ends were trimmed by 1 base and 4 bases, with 10 bases remaining between them. Germline V lookup: CDR1 SEHNR, CDR2 FQNEAQ (reference sequence). The CDR3 totals 14 residues.

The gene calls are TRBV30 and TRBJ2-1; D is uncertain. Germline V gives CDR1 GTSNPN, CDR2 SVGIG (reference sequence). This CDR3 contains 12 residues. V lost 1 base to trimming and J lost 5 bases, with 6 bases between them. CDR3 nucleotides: TGTGCCTGGAGTGGGTTGGACAATGAGCAGTTCTTC. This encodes CAWSGLDNEQFF.

The CDR3 DNA sequence: TGTGCCAGCAGCTTAATCGGCCCACGACGTCCCTACGAGCAGTACTTC. This codes for CASSLIGPRRPYEQYF. This chain connects TRBV11-2 to TRBJ2-7, with D uncertain. The CDR3 has 16 amino acids. Trimming removed 2 bases from V and 2 bases from J, with 16 bases in between. Germline CDR1 reads SGHAT; CDR2 reads FQNNGV.

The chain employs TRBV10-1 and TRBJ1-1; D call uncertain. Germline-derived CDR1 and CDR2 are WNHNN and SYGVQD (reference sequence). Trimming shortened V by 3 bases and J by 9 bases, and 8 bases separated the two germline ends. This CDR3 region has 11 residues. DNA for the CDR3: TGCGCCAGCAGTGACCGGGAACAAGCTTTCTTT. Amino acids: CASSDREQAFF.

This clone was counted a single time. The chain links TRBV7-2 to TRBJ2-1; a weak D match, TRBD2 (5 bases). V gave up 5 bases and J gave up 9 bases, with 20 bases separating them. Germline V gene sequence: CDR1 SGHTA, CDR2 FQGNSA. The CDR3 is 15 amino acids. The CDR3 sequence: CASSHSLDSSVEQFF. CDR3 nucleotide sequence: TGTGCCAGCAGCCACTCACTAGATTCGAGTGTTGAGCAGTTCTTC.

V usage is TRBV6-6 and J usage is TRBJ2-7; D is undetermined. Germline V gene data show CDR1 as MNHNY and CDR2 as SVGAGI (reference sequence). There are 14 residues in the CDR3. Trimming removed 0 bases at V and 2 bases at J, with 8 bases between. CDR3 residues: CASSYSSNPYEQYF. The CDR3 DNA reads TGTGCCAGCAGTTACTCGAGTAACCCCTACGAGCAGTACTTC.

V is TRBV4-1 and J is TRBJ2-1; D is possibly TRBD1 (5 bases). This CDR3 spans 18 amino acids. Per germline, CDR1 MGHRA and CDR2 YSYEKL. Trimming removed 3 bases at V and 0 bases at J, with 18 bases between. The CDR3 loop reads CASSHSLDTSSSYNEQFF. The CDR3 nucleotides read TGCGCCAGCAGCCACTCCTTGGACACATCAAGCTCCTACAATGAGCAGTTCTTC.

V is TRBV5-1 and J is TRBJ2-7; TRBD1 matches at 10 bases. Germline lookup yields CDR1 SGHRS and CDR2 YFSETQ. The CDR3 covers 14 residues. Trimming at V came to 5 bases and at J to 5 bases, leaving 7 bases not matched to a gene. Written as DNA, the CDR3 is TGCGCCAGCAGAACCGGACAGGGGGTCGACGAGCAGTACTTC. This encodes CASRTGQGVDEQYF. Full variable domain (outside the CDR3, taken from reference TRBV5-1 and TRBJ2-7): KAGVTQTPRYLIKTRGQQVTLSCSPISGHRSVSWYQQTPGQGLQFLFEYFSETQRNKGNFPGRFSGRQFSNSRSEMNVSTLELGDSALYLCASRTGQGVDEQYFGPGTRLTVT.

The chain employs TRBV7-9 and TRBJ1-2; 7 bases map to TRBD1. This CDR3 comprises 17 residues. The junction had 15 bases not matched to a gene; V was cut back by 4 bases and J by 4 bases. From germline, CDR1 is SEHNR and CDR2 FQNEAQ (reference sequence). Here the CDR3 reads CASSSGSPDRVRYGYTF. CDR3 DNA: TGTGCCAGCAGCTCCGGTAGCCCCGACAGGGTTCGCTATGGCTACACCTTC.

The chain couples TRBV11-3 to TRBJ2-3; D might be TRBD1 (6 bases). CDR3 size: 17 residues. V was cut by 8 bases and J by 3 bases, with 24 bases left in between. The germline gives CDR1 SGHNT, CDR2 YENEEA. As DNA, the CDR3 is TGTGCCAGCCGTACGCCCCAGGGGAGCTCATGTACAGATACGCAGTATTTT. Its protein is CASRTPQGSSCTDTQYF.

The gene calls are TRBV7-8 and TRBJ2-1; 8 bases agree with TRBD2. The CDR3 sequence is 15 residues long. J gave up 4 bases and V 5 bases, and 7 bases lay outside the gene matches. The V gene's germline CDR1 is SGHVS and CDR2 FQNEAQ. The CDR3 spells CASSLPGLGYNEQFF. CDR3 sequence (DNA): TGTGCCAGCAGCCTACCGGGACTAGGGTACAATGAGCAGTTCTTC. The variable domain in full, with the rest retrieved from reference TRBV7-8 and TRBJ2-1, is GAGVSQSPRYKVAKRGQDVALRCDPISGHVSLFWYQQALGQGPEFLTYFQNEAQLDKSGLPSDRFFAERPEGSVSTLKIQRTQQEDSAVYLCASSLPGLGYNEQFFGPGTRLTVL.

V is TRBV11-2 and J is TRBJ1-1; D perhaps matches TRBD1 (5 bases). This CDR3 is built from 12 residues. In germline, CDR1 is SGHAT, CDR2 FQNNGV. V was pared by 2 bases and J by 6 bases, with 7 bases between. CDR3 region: CASSLMGPEAFF. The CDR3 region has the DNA TGTGCCAGCAGCTTAATGGGACCTGAAGCTTTCTTT.

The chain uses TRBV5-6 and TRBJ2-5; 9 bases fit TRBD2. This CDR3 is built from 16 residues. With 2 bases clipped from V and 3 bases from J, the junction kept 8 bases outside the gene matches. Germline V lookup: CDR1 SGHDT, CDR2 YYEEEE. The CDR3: CASSLNSGSLEETQYF. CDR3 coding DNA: TGTGCCAGCAGCTTAAATAGCGGGAGCCTGGAAGAGACCCAGTACTTC.

The CDR3 bases are TGTGCCAGCAGTTACGGGCAAGAGACCCAGTACTTC. Translating gives CASSYGQETQYF. The rearrangement uses TRBV6-6 and TRBJ2-5; D not resolved. V was cut by 2 bases and J by 2 bases, with 3 bases left in between. This CDR3 spans 12 amino acids. Germline values: CDR1 MNHNY, CDR2 SVGAGI (reference sequence).

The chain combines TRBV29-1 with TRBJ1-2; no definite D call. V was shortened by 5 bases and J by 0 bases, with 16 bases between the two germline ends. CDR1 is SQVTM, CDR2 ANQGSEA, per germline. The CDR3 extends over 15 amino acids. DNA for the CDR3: TGCAGCGTTTCCGAGGTGGATAGAGCTAACTATGGCTACACCTTC. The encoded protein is CSVSEVDRANYGYTF.